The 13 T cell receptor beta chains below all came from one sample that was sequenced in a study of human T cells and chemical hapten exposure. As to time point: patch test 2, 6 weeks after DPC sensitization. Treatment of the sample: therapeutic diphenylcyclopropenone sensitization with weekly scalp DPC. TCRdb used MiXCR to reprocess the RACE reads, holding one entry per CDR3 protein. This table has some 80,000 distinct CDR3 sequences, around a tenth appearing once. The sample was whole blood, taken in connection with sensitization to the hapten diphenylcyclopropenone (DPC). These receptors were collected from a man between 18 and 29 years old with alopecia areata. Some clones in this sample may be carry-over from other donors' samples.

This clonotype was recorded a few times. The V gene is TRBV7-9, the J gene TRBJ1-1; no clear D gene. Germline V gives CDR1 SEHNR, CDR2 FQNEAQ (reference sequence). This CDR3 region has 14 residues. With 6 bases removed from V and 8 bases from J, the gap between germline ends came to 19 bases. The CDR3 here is CASSYREKGEEAFF. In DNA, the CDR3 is TGTGCCAGCAGTTACCGGGAGAAAGGAGAAGAAGCTTTCTTT.

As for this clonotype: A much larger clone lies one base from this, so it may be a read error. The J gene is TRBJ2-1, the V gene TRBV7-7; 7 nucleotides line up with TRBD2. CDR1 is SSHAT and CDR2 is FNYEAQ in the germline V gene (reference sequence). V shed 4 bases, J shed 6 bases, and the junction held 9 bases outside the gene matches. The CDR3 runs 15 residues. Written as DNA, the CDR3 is TGTGCCAGCAGCTCAGCGCGGGGGTCGCTCAATGAGCAGTTCTTC. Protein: CASSSARGSLNEQFF.

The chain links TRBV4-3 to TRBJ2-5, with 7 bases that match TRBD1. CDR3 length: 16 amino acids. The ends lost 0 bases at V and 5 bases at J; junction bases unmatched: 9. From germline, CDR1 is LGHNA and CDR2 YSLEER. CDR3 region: CASSQEFRQGRETQYF. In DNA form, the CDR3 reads TGCGCCAGCAGCCAAGAATTCCGACAGGGACGGGAGACCCAGTACTTC.

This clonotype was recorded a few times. CDR3 bases: TGTGCCAGCTCACCACCGTGGACAGGCTTAGCCAAAAACATTCAGTACTTC. Amino acid sequence: CASSPPWTGLAKNIQYF. The chain has TRBV18 and TRBJ2-4; 7 bases agree with TRBD1. With 0 bases clipped from V and 0 bases from J, the junction kept 5 bases outside the gene matches. The CDR3 is 17 amino acids. Germline values: CDR1 KGHSH, CDR2 LQKENI.

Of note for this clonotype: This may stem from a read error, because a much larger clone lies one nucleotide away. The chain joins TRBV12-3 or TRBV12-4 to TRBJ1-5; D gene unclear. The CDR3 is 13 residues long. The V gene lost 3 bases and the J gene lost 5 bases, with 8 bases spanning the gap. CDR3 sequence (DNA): TGTGCCAGCAGTTTTGACCTACATCAGCCCCAGCATTTT. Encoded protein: CASSFDLHQPQHF.

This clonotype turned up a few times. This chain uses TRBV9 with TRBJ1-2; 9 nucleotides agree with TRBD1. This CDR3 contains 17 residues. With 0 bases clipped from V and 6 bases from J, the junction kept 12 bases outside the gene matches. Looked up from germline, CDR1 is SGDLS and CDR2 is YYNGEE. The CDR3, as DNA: TGTGCCAGCAGCGTAGCTTCCGGGACAGGGATCTACGATGGCTACACCTTC. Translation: CASSVASGTGIYDGYTF. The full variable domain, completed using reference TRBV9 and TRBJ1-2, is DSGVTQTPKHLITATGQRVTLRCSPRSGDLSVYWYQQSLDQGLQFLIQYYNGEERAKGNILERFSAQQFPDLHSELNLSSLELGDSALYFCASSVASGTGIYDGYTFGSGTRLTVV.

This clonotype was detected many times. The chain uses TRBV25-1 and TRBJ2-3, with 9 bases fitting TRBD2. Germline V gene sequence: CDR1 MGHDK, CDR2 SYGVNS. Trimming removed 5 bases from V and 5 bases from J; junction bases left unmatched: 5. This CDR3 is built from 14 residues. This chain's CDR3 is CASSPAGGKDTQYF. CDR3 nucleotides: TGTGCCAGCAGTCCCGCGGGGGGGAAAGATACGCAGTATTTT.

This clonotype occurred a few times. The CDR3 reads CASSRREGNTEAFF. CDR3 nucleotide sequence: TGTGCCAGCAGCCGTCGTGAGGGGAACACTGAAGCTTTCTTT. The chain links TRBV3-1 to TRBJ1-1, with D unclear. V lost 4 bases, J lost 1 base, and 10 bases lay in between. CDR1 and CDR2 from the germline V gene are LGHDT and YNNKEL (reference sequence). CDR3 length: 14 amino acids.

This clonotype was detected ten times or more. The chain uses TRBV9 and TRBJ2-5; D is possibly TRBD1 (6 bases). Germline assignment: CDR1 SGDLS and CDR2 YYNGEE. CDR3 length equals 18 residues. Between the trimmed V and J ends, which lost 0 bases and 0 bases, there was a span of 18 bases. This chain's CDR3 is CASSVGQRDTRYQETQYF. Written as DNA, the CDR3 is TGTGCCAGCAGCGTAGGTCAAAGGGACACACGGTACCAAGAGACCCAGTACTTC.

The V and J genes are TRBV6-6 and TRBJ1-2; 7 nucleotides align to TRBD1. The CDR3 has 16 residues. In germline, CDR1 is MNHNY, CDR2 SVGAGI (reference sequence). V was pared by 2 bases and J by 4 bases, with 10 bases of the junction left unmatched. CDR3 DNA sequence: TGTGCCAGCAGTTACACTGGACAGGCGAGTGGCTATGGCTACACCTTC. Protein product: CASSYTGQASGYGYTF.

CDR3 region: CASRTGYSGNTIYF. The CDR3 nucleotides are TGCGCCAGCAGGACGGGATACTCTGGAAACACCATATATTTT. The chain recombines TRBV4-1 with TRBJ1-3; D gene unclear. V gave up 6 bases and J gave up 0 bases, with 9 bases separating them. Germline V gene data show CDR1 as MGHRA and CDR2 as YSYEKL. This CDR3 is built from 14 residues.

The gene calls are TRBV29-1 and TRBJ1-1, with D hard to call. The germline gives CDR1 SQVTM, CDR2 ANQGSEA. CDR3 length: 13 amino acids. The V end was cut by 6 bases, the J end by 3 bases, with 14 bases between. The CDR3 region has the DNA TGCAGCGTCGGACTGAATAGGGACACTGAAGCTTTCTTT. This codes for CSVGLNRDTEAFF.

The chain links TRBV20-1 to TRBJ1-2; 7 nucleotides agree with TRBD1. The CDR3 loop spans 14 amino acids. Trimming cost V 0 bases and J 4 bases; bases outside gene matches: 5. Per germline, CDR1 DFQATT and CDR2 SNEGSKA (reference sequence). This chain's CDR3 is CSARDWDSSYGYTF. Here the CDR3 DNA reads TGCAGTGCTAGAGACTGGGACAGCTCCTATGGCTACACCTTC.